Following are 14 T cell receptor beta chains from one sample sequenced in a study of cytomegalovirus exposure and HLA in healthy donors. It was with 60 Vbeta and 13 Jbeta primers that the PCR ran. Assay: immunoSEQ multiplex PCR; the TCRdb copy retains only in-frame clones and omits some. This sample yields 150,000 to 200,000 clones, of which more than 65% are seen a single time; 2% to 3% belongs to the top ten. Sequences were obtained from PBMCs. All receptors derive from a woman younger than 45 in good health and CMV-seropositive.

The V call is TRBV30, the J call TRBJ2-6; no reliable D call. This CDR3 spans 16 amino acids. Germline V CDR1 and CDR2: GTSNPN, SVGIG (reference sequence). V was cut by 2 bases and J by 4 bases, with 15 bases left in between. CDR3 DNA: TGTGCCTGGAGTCTCCCAGGCTCCGGAGGGGCCAACGTCCTGACTTTC. Translating gives CAWSLPGSGGANVLTF. Complete variable domain (other parts from reference TRBV30 and TRBJ2-6): SQTIHQWPATLVQPVGSPLSLECTVEGTSNPNLYWYRQAAGRGLQLLFYSVGIGQISSEVPQNLSASRPQDRQFILSSKKLLLSDSGFYLCAWSLPGSGGANVLTFGAGSRLTVL.

This clone was observed once. CDR3 amino acids: CASSIDRGAGNQPQHF. DNA of the CDR3: TGTGCCAGTAGTATAGATCGGGGTGCGGGCAATCAGCCCCAGCATTTT. The rearrangement uses TRBV19 and TRBJ1-5; D not certain. The CDR3 totals 16 residues. Germline CDR1 and CDR2: LNHDA and SQIVND (reference sequence). The germline V and J ends were trimmed by 0 bases and 2 bases, with 11 bases remaining between them.

The genes are TRBV9 and TRBJ2-7, with D possibly TRBD1 on 8 matching bases. The CDR3 is made up of 15 amino acids. Per germline, CDR1 SGDLS and CDR2 YYNGEE. V lost 2 bases and J lost 2, with 14 bases in between. CDR3 loop: CASSVLQGGTYEQYF. The CDR3 coding sequence is TGTGCCAGCAGCGTTTTACAGGGGGGGACCTACGAGCAGTACTTC.

V usage is TRBV28 and J usage is TRBJ2-3; D is unresolved. Germline V CDR1 and CDR2: MDHEN, SYDVKM. The CDR3 consists of 14 residues. Trimming removed 2 bases at V and 5 bases at J, with 11 bases between. The CDR3 nucleotides are TGTGCCAGCAGTTTACGCGTCCGAGGAGATACGCAGTATTTT. Its protein is CASSLRVRGDTQYF.

This clone was recorded once. V is TRBV28 and J is TRBJ2-7, with TRBD2 identical over 8 bases. Germline CDR1 is MDHEN and CDR2 is SYDVKM. The J segment lost 1 base and the V segment lost 7 bases, leaving 6 bases of the junction unmatched. The CDR3 spans 14 residues. In DNA form, the CDR3 reads TGTGCCAGCACCGTCCGGGGGGGTTCCTACGAGCAGTACTTC. This gives the protein CASTVRGGSYEQYF.

This rearrangement joins TRBV19 to TRBJ2-6; TRBD2 aligns across 8 bases. This CDR3 is built from 16 residues. The V segment lost 4 bases and the J segment 2 bases; nucleotides outside the gene matches: 4. The V gene's germline CDR1 is LNHDA and CDR2 SQIVND (reference sequence). CDR3 nucleotides: TGTGCCAGTAGTACCGGGGGGGCTGCTGGGGCCAACGTCCTGACTTTC. Translated, it gives CASSTGGAAGANVLTF.

CDR3 region: CASRAATRSNTDTQYF. Here the CDR3 DNA reads TGTGCCAGCAGGGCGGCGACTAGATCTAACACAGATACGCAGTATTTT. This rearrangement joins TRBV6-6 to TRBJ2-3, with TRBD2 as a possible D gene (6 bases). The germline CDR1 and CDR2 sequences are MNHNY and SVGAGI (reference sequence). CDR3 length: 16 residues. V shed 6 bases and J shed 2 bases, with 18 bases lying between them.

This sequence joins TRBV5-4 and TRBJ2-1; a possible D gene is TRBD2 (7 bases). Per the germline V gene, CDR1 is SGHNT and CDR2 is YYREEE (reference sequence). The CDR3 consists of 15 residues. Deletions cut 2 bases from V and 2 bases from J, with 11 bases between. The chain's CDR3 is CASSLWRGPYNEQFF. In DNA, the CDR3 is TGTGCCAGCAGCTTATGGCGGGGGCCCTACAATGAGCAGTTCTTC.

CDR3 in amino acids: CASSSLDRGYEQYF. The CDR3 coding sequence is TGTGCCAGCAGCTCCCTCGACAGGGGCTACGAGCAGTACTTC. This chain joins TRBV7-2 and TRBJ2-7; 8 bases line up with TRBD1. The CDR3 sequence is 14 residues long. V lost 4 bases and J lost 3; bases outside the gene matches: 5. Germline V gene lookup returns CDR1 SGHTA and CDR2 FQGNSA. The complete variable domain, with remaining parts taken from reference TRBV7-2 and TRBJ2-7, reads GAGVSQSPSNKVTEKGKDVELRCDPISGHTALYWYRQSLGQGLEFLIYFQGNSAPDKSGLPSDRFSAERTGGSVSTLTIQRTQQEDSAVYLCASSSLDRGYEQYFGPGTRLTVT.

This CDR3 reads CASSEASGPETQYF. The CDR3 DNA is TGCGCCAGCAGTGAGGCTAGCGGCCCGGAGACCCAGTACTTC. This sequence joins TRBV10-1 and TRBJ2-5; TRBD2 matches 7 bases. Germline V gene sequence: CDR1 WNHNN, CDR2 SYGVQD (reference sequence). V was clipped by 2 bases and J by 5 bases; unmatched bases: 5. The length of the CDR3 is 14 residues.

V gene TRBV18 combines with J gene TRBJ1-2, with D maybe TRBD1 (6 bases). The CDR3 sequence is 16 residues long. V gave up 5 bases and J gave up 8 bases, with 24 bases separating them. Per germline, CDR1 KGHSH and CDR2 LQKENI. The CDR3 here is CASSSGVAGEMRGYTF. The CDR3 nucleotides read TGTGCCAGCTCATCAGGGGTGGCAGGGGAGATGCGAGGCTACACCTTC.

The chain carries TRBV18 and TRBJ1-1; D possibly corresponds to TRBD1 (5 bases). Looked up from germline, CDR1 is KGHSH and CDR2 is LQKENI. CDR3 size: 14 residues. V was shortened by 3 bases and J by 3 bases, with 11 bases between the two germline ends. The CDR3: CASSPQGRDTEAFF. In nucleotides, the CDR3 is TGTGCCAGCTCACCCCAGGGAAGGGACACTGAAGCTTTCTTT.

The CDR3 DNA follows: TGTGCCAGCTCACCACCGTCCCCTAACTCCTACGAGCAGTACTTC. This gives the protein CASSPPSPNSYEQYF. The chain carries TRBV18 and TRBJ2-7; D is unclear. There are 15 residues in the CDR3. Germline V lookup: CDR1 KGHSH, CDR2 LQKENI. V lost 0 bases and J 0 bases, leaving 9 bases between the germline ends.

The chain links TRBV10-1 to TRBJ2-7, with unresolved D. The germline V gene has CDR1 WNHNN and CDR2 SYGVQD (reference sequence). Trimming pared 0 bases from V and 3 bases from J, leaving 9 bases between. This CDR3 is 14 amino acids long. The CDR3 region has the DNA TGCGCCAGCAGTGAGTCTGGCAGTGTCTACGAGCAGTACTTC. This encodes CASSESGSVYEQYF.